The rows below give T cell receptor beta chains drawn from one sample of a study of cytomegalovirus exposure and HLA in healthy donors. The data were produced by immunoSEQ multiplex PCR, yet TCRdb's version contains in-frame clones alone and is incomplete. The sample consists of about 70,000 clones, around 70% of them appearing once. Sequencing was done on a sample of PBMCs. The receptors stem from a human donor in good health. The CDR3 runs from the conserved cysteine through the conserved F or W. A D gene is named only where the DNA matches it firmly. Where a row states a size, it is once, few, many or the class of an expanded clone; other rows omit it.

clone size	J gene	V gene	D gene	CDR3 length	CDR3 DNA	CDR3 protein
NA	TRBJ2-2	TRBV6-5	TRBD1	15	TGTGCCAGCACTAGACAGGGGGCGGACACCGGGGAGCTGTTTTTT	CASTRQGADTGELFF
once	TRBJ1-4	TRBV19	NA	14	TGTGCCAGCGCAGTAGGGGACTTTCAACGGAAACTGTTTTTT	CASAVGDFQRKLFF
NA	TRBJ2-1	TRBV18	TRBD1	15	TGTGCCAGCTCACTTACAGGGGCAGCCTACAATGAGCAGTTCTTC	CASSLTGAAYNEQFF
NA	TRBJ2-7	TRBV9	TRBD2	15	TGTGTCAGCAGCGGCGGACTAGCGGGAGTAAGCGAGCAGTACTTC	CVSSGGLAGVSEQYF
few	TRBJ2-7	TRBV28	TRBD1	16	TGTGCCAGCAGTCCCAGGCACAGGGGGAAGACCTACGAGCAGTACTTC	CASSPRHRGKTYEQYF
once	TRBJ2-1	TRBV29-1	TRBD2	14	TGCAGCCCATCCCGGGAGGCCTCGAGAGATGAGCAGTTCTTC	CSPSREASRDEQFF
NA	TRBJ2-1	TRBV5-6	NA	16	TGTGCCAGCAGCTTGGATCCTGACAGCTCCTACAATGAGCAGTTCTTC	CASSLDPDSSYNEQFF
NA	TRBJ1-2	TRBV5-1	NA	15	TGCGCCAGCAGTCAGGACAGTCCGACTAACTATGGCTACACCTTC	CASSQDSPTNYGYTF
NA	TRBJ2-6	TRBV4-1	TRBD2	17	TGCGCCAGCAGCCAAGATCGGGGAGGGCACGGGGCCAACGTCCTGACTTTC	CASSQDRGGHGANVLTF
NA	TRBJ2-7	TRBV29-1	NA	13	TGCAGCGTTGTAGGGGTCGAACACTACGAGCAGTACTTC	CSVVGVEHYEQYF
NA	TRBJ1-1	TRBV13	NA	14	TGTGCCAGCAGCCCAGGTCGGATGAACACTGAAGCTTTCTTT	CASSPGRMNTEAFF
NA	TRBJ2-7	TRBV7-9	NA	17	TGTGCCAGCAGCACGAGGCGGGCTTTCCTGACCTCCTACGAGCAGTACTTC	CASSTRRAFLTSYEQYF
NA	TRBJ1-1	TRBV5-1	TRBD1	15	TGCGCCAGCAGCTTGGGAGGGGGCCGTTACACTGAAGCTTTCTTT	CASSLGGGRYTEAFF
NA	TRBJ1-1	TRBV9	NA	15	TGTGCCAGCAGCGTAGGCGGCAGGGGTCACACTGAAGCTTTCTTT	CASSVGGRGHTEAFF
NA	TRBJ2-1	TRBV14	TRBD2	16	TGTGCCAGCAGCCAAGCTAGCGGGAGGGCCAGGAATGAGCAGTTCTTC	CASSQASGRARNEQFF
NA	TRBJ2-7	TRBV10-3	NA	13	TGTGCCATCAGTCAGACTAGTATTCTCGAGCAGTACTTC	CAISQTSILEQYF
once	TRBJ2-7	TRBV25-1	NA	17	TGTGCCAGCAGTGAAATGACGGTAGGAGGGAGCAAGTACGAGCAGTACTTC	CASSEMTVGGSKYEQYF
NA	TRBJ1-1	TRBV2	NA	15	TGTGCCAGCAGAGAACCCGCGGGAGTGAACACTGAAGCTTTCTTT	CASREPAGVNTEAFF
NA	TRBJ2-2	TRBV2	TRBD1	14	TGTGCCTCCGAAGACAGGGCGGGCACCGGGGAGCTGTTTTTT	CASEDRAGTGELFF
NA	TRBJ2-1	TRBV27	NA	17	TGTGCCAGCAGTTTATCCTCCCTAGGAGGCTCCTACAATGAGCAGTTCTTC	CASSLSSLGGSYNEQFF
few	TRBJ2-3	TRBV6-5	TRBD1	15	TGTGCCAGCAGTTACGGACAGGGGGCCACAGATACGCAGTATTTT	CASSYGQGATDTQYF
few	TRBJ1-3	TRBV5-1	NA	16	TGCGCCAGCAGCCTCCGCGGGGGGCAGGTTGGAAACACCATATATTTT	CASSLRGGQVGNTIYF
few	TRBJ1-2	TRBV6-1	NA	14	TGTGCCAGCGGTTTTCCGGACACAGTCTATGGCTACACCTTC	CASGFPDTVYGYTF
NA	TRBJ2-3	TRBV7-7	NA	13	TGTGCTAGCAGCTTTGAGGCCACAGATACGCAGTATTTT	CASSFEATDTQYF
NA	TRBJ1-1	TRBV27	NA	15	TGTGCCAGCAGTTTCGGCAGGAACATGAACACTGAAGCTTTCTTT	CASSFGRNMNTEAFF
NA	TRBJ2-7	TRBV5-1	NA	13	TGCGCCAGCAGCCTCGGTGAGGGTTACGAGCAGTACTTC	CASSLGEGYEQYF
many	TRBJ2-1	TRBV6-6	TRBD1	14	TGTGCCAGCAGGGGACAGGGTTCGGGGAATGAGCAGTTCTTC	CASRGQGSGNEQFF
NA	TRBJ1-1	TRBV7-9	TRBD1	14	TGTGCCAGCAGCTTAGAGGGGGGACAGGGTGAAGCTTTCTTT	CASSLEGGQGEAFF
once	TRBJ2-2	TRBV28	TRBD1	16	TGTGCCAGCAGTATGGACAGGGGGCAGAACACCGGGGAGCTGTTTTTT	CASSMDRGQNTGELFF
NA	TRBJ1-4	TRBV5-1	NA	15	TGCGCCAGCAGCTTACAGTTGGGGGGAAATGAAAAACTGTTTTTT	CASSLQLGGNEKLFF
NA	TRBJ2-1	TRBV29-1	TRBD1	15	TGCAGCGTTGTCGGTGAGGACAGGGGGTTCAATGAGCAGTTCTTC	CSVVGEDRGFNEQFF
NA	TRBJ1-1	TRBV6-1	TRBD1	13	TGTGCCAGCAGCCCCGACAGGGCGCTTGAAGCTTTCTTT	CASSPDRALEAFF
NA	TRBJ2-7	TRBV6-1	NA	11	TGTGCCAGCAGTGACCGGTACGAGCAGTACTTC	CASSDRYEQYF
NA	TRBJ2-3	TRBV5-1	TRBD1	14	TGCGCCAGCAGCTTGGGGAGACAGGGGAATACGCAGTATTTT	CASSLGRQGNTQYF
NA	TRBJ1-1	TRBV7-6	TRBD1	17	TGTGCCAGCAGCTCGATCTACCTGACAGGGACGAACACTGAAGCTTTCTTT	CASSSIYLTGTNTEAFF
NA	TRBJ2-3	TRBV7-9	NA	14	TGTGCCGACGGGGGGCCCGGGGACACAGATACGCAGTATTTT	CADGGPGDTDTQYF
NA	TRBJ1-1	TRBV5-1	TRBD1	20	TGCGCCAGCAGCTTGGATGGTTTAAGATTACGGGCGCAGGGGGGTACTGAAGCTTTCTTT	CASSLDGLRLRAQGGTEAFF
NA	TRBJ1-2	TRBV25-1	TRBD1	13	TGTGCCAGCAGTCTACAGGGGGCGTCCGGCTACACCTTC	CASSLQGASGYTF
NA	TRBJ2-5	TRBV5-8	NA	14	TGTGCCAGCAGCCTCGGGTTAGTTACGGAGACCCAGTACTTC	CASSLGLVTETQYF
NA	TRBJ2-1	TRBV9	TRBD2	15	TGTGCCAGCAGCCCTCGGACTAGTAAAGGCAATGAGCAGTTCTTC	CASSPRTSKGNEQFF